The rows below give T cell receptor beta chains drawn from one sample of a study of regulatory T cells in long-lasting Graves disease. MiXCR, applied by TCRdb to the multiplex PCR reads, yields one record per CDR3 protein. This sample yields a few hundred thousand distinct CDR3 sequences, of which around 20% are seen a single time; over 25% belongs to the top ten. The specimen was peripheral blood mononuclear cells (PBMCs), collected when the disease was refractory, from a patient treated with antithyroid drugs. The receptors originated from a female donor with Graves disease. Each CDR3 is given with its conserved first and last residue. A D gene is named only where the DNA matches it firmly. Some rows mark clone size as missing; the rest say once, few, many or name a class of expanded clone.

j_gene: TRBJ2-7; d_gene: TRBD1; v_gene: TRBV28; abundance: many; CDR3nt: TGTGCCATCGGGACAGAATACGAGCAGTACTTC; CDR3aa: CAIGTEYEQYF
j_gene: TRBJ1-1; d_gene: NA; v_gene: TRBV29-1; abundance: NA; CDR3nt: TGCAGCGCTACTCAGGGGCGGGGTGAAGCTTTCTTT; CDR3aa: CSATQGRGEAFF
j_gene: TRBJ2-7; d_gene: NA; v_gene: TRBV27; abundance: few; CDR3nt: TGTGCCAGCAGTCGGACAAACTCCTACGAGCAGTACTTC; CDR3aa: CASSRTNSYEQYF
j_gene: TRBJ1-6; d_gene: TRBD1; v_gene: TRBV28; abundance: NA; CDR3nt: TGTGCCAGCAACTTAAGAGGACAGGGGGCAAACTCACCCCTCCACTTT; CDR3aa: CASNLRGQGANSPLHF
j_gene: TRBJ1-3; d_gene: NA; v_gene: TRBV7-2; abundance: few; CDR3nt: TGTGCCAGCAGTGAACAGTCTCGGTCTGGAAACACCATATATTTT; CDR3aa: CASSEQSRSGNTIYF
j_gene: TRBJ2-7; d_gene: TRBD1; v_gene: TRBV12-3/TRBV12-4; abundance: many; CDR3nt: TGTGCCAGCAGTTCCAGAACAGGGGGCTTAAACGAGCAGTACTTC; CDR3aa: CASSSRTGGLNEQYF
j_gene: TRBJ1-2; d_gene: NA; v_gene: TRBV6-9; abundance: NA; CDR3nt: TGTGCCAGCGGTTCCAGGCAAACCTTC; CDR3aa: CASGSRQTF
j_gene: TRBJ1-1; d_gene: NA; v_gene: TRBV7-3; abundance: NA; CDR3nt: TGTGCCAGCAGCTCTCGCGACAGTTTCACTGAAGCTTTCTTT; CDR3aa: CASSSRDSFTEAFF
j_gene: TRBJ1-2; d_gene: NA; v_gene: TRBV28; abundance: many; CDR3nt: TGTGCCAGCAGTTTATCATTCCCAGGGCAGGGCTATGGCTACACCTTC; CDR3aa: CASSLSFPGQGYGYTF
j_gene: TRBJ2-2; d_gene: NA; v_gene: TRBV19; abundance: NA; CDR3nt: TGTGCCAGTAGTATTGGCCTAGCTGACACCGGGGAGCTGTTTTTT; CDR3aa: CASSIGLADTGELFF
j_gene: TRBJ1-4; d_gene: TRBD1; v_gene: TRBV20-1; abundance: NA; CDR3nt: TGCAGTGCTAGAGCCTCCCGGAGGGGGCTAAGGGAAAAACTGTTTTTT; CDR3aa: CSARASRRGLREKLFF
j_gene: TRBJ1-2; d_gene: NA; v_gene: TRBV7-3; abundance: few; CDR3nt: TGTGCCAGCAGCTACGACAGCGGCTATGGCTACACCTTC; CDR3aa: CASSYDSGYGYTF
j_gene: TRBJ2-2; d_gene: NA; v_gene: TRBV2; abundance: NA; CDR3nt: TGTGCCAGCAGCTTAGGCGGACACAACGGGGAGCTGTTTTTT; CDR3aa: CASSLGGHNGELFF
j_gene: TRBJ2-7; d_gene: TRBD2; v_gene: TRBV15; abundance: few; CDR3nt: TGTGCCACCAGCAGAGACCGGGGGGGCCCCTACGAGCAGTACTTC; CDR3aa: CATSRDRGGPYEQYF
j_gene: TRBJ2-7; d_gene: NA; v_gene: TRBV6-5; abundance: NA; CDR3nt: TGTGCCAGCAGTTATGAGTCAGGGGCCTACGAGCAGTACTTC; CDR3aa: CASSYESGAYEQYF
j_gene: TRBJ2-5; d_gene: TRBD2; v_gene: TRBV7-2; abundance: many; CDR3nt: TGTGCCAGCAGCTTAGTGGCGGGAGGGGGTCGGGAGACCCAGTACTTC; CDR3aa: CASSLVAGGGRETQYF
j_gene: TRBJ2-7; d_gene: NA; v_gene: TRBV12-3/TRBV12-4; abundance: many; CDR3nt: TGTGCCAGCAGTCACCGGGCCCGAACGTACGAGCAGTACTTC; CDR3aa: CASSHRARTYEQYF
j_gene: TRBJ1-3; d_gene: TRBD1; v_gene: TRBV9; abundance: NA; CDR3nt: TGTGCCAGCAGCGTAGCGGGGGGGGGGACAGGATTGGCTGGAAACACCATATATTTT; CDR3aa: CASSVAGGGTGLAGNTIYF
j_gene: TRBJ2-7; d_gene: TRBD1; v_gene: TRBV2; abundance: many; CDR3nt: TGTGCCAGCAGTGATCTACAGGGGGTCCCCTACGAGCAGTACTTC; CDR3aa: CASSDLQGVPYEQYF
j_gene: TRBJ1-2; d_gene: TRBD1; v_gene: TRBV7-2; abundance: NA; CDR3nt: TGTGCCAGCAGCGGAGGACAGGGGATGGGGGGCTACACCTTC; CDR3aa: CASSGGQGMGGYTF
j_gene: TRBJ2-5; d_gene: TRBD2; v_gene: TRBV20-1; abundance: NA; CDR3nt: TGCAGTGCTAAACTAGCGGGAAGGGAGACCCAGTACTTC; CDR3aa: CSAKLAGRETQYF
j_gene: TRBJ2-3; d_gene: NA; v_gene: TRBV28; abundance: NA; CDR3nt: TGTGCCAGCAGTTTATGGGTTACTAGCACAGATACGCAGTATTTT; CDR3aa: CASSLWVTSTDTQYF
j_gene: TRBJ2-7; d_gene: TRBD1; v_gene: TRBV6-5; abundance: many; CDR3nt: TGTGCCAGCAGTTACTCGAGTAGCAGGACAGGGATCCGCTACGAGCAGTACTTC; CDR3aa: CASSYSSSRTGIRYEQYF
j_gene: TRBJ2-2; d_gene: NA; v_gene: TRBV15; abundance: NA; CDR3nt: TGTGCCACCAGCAGAGTGGGGAACACCGGGGAGCTGTTTTTT; CDR3aa: CATSRVGNTGELFF
j_gene: TRBJ2-1; d_gene: NA; v_gene: TRBV2; abundance: NA; CDR3nt: TGTGCCAGCAGGGGGGGCCTTAGGGTAACCTACAATGAGCAGTTCTTC; CDR3aa: CASRGGLRVTYNEQFF
j_gene: TRBJ2-2; d_gene: NA; v_gene: TRBV6-1; abundance: many; CDR3nt: TGTGCCAGCAGAGAGAGGAGGTTCACCGGGGAGCTGTTTTTT; CDR3aa: CASRERRFTGELFF
j_gene: TRBJ1-5; d_gene: NA; v_gene: TRBV7-8; abundance: many; CDR3nt: TGTGCCAGCAGCTTCGGCCAGGGCAATCAGCCCCAGCATTTT; CDR3aa: CASSFGQGNQPQHF
j_gene: TRBJ2-7; d_gene: NA; v_gene: TRBV28; abundance: once; CDR3nt: TGTGCCAGCAGCCCCCCTGTCGGGCCCTACGAGCAGTACTTC; CDR3aa: CASSPPVGPYEQYF
j_gene: TRBJ2-7; d_gene: NA; v_gene: TRBV28; abundance: few; CDR3nt: TGTGCCAGCAGCAAGCGGGCCAACTCCTACGAGCAGTACTTC; CDR3aa: CASSKRANSYEQYF
j_gene: TRBJ2-1; d_gene: NA; v_gene: TRBV30; abundance: NA; CDR3nt: TGTGCCTGGAGTGTACTGGTCGAACACAATGAGCAGTTCTTC; CDR3aa: CAWSVLVEHNEQFF
j_gene: TRBJ1-1; d_gene: NA; v_gene: TRBV6-1; abundance: few; CDR3nt: TGTGCCACGGGTGAGGGTCGAGGCACTGAAGCTTTCTTT; CDR3aa: CATGEGRGTEAFF
j_gene: TRBJ1-1; d_gene: NA; v_gene: TRBV5-6; abundance: NA; CDR3nt: TGTGCCAGCAGCTTGGCTTACAGAAACACTGAAGCTTTCTTT; CDR3aa: CASSLAYRNTEAFF